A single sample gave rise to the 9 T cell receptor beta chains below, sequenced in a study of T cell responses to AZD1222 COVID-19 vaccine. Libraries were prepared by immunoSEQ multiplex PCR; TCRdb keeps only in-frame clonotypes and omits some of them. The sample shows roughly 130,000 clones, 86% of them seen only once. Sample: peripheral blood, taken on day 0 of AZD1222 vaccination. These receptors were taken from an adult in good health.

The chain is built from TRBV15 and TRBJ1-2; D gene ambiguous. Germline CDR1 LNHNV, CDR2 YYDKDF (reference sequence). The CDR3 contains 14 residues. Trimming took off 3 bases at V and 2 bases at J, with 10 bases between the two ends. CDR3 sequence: CATSRNGENYGYTF. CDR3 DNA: TGTGCCACCAGCAGGAACGGGGAAAACTATGGCTACACCTTC.

Here the CDR3 DNA reads TGTGCCACCAGTGGCCTCACCCGGACTGACACCTACAATGAGCAGTTCTTC. It translates to CATSGLTRTDTYNEQFF. The chain links TRBV24-1 to TRBJ2-1; D may be TRBD2 (5 bases). The germline gives CDR1 KGHDR, CDR2 SFDVKD. V was cut by 5 bases and J by 2 bases, with 18 bases left in between. The CDR3 totals 17 residues.

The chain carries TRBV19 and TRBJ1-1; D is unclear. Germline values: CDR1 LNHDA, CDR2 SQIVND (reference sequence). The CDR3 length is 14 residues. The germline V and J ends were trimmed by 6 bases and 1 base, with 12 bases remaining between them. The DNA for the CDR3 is TGTGCCAGTAGCAAGGATCCGGGGAACACTGAAGCTTTCTTT. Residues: CASSKDPGNTEAFF.

CDR3 sequence (DNA): TGTGCCAGCAGCGTAGACGTGACAGTGGCTGGCTACACCTTC. This sequence encodes CASSVDVTVAGYTF. The V call is TRBV9, the J call TRBJ1-2; possibly TRBD1 for D (5 bases). CDR1 and CDR2 (germline): SGDLS, YYNGEE. Trimming left V 0 bases short and J 7 bases short, with 13 bases between. The CDR3 totals 14 residues.

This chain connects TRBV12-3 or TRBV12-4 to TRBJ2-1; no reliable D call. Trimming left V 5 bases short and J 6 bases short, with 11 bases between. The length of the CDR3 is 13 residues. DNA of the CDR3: TGTGCCAGCAGTCCCAATCGGGTCAATGAGCAGTTCTTC. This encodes CASSPNRVNEQFF.

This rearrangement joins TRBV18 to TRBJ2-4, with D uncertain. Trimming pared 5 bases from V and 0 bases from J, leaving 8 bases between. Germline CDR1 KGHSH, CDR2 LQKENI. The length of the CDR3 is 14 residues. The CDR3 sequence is CASSSDLAKNIQYF. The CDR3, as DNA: TGTGCCAGCTCATCGGACCTAGCCAAAAACATTCAGTACTTC.

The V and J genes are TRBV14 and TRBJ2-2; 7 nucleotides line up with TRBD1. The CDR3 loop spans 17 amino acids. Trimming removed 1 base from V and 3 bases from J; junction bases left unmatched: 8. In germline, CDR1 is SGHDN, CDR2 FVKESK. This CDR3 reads CASSQAIGTDDTGELFF. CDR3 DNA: TGTGCCAGCAGCCAAGCGATAGGGACAGATGACACCGGGGAGCTGTTTTTT.

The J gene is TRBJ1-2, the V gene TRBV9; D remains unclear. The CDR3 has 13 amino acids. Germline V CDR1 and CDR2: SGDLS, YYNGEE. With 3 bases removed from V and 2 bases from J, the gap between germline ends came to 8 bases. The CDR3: CASSERTNYGYTF. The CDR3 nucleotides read TGTGCCAGCAGCGAAAGGACGAACTATGGCTACACCTTC. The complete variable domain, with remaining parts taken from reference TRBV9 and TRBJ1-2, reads DSGVTQTPKHLITATGQRVTLRCSPRSGDLSVYWYQQSLDQGLQFLIQYYNGEERAKGNILERFSAQQFPDLHSELNLSSLELGDSALYFCASSERTNYGYTFGSGTRLTVV.

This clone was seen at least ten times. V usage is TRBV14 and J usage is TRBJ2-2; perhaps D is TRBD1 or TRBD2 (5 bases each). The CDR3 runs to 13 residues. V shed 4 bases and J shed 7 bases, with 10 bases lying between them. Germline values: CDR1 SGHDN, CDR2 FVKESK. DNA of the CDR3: TGTGCCAGCAGCCTCCCAGGGAGCGGGGAGCTGTTTTTT. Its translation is CASSLPGSGELFF.